This T cell receptor beta chain comes out of a study of CD8+CD57+ T cells in acquired aplastic anemia. For the study at large: Recorded DNA amounts for sorted CD4+ and CD8+ cells had an average of around 3.4 ug.

Notes on the study in general: The study identified about 30 CD8+ CDR3 sequences shared by patients and controls. Patients were compared with controls for CD8+ Simpson's diversity, and no significant difference emerged.

According to the study, genomic DNA was the template for TCR beta VDJ and CDR3 profiling. Each CDR3 protein gets one entry after TCRdb re-called the reads with MiXCR. The data contain around 430,000 distinct CDR3 sequences, 25% to 40% of them seen just once; the ten biggest clones take up about 0.8%. CDR3 length equals 16 residues. J gave up 3 bases and V 2 bases, and 7 bases lay outside the gene matches. Looked up from germline, CDR1 is SGHAT and CDR2 is FQNNGV. For this clonotype: The antigen is unknown.

Patients who underwent sequencing had shown CD8+CD57+ cell expansion by flow cytometry. This clonotype originated in a human donor with aplastic anemia. J is TRBJ1-1 and V is TRBV11-2, with 9 bases fitting TRBD1. The sample comprised sorted CD4+, CD8+, or CD8+CD57+ T cells (not recorded which) from PBMCs. The CDR3 spells CASSLNRGRLDTEAFF. The CDR3 DNA reads as TGTGCCAGCAGCTTAAACAGGGGGCGCTTGGACACTGAAGCTTTCTTT.